These 21 T cell receptor beta chains share one sample of origin, sequenced in a study of cytomegalovirus exposure and HLA in healthy donors. 13 Jbeta primers and 60 Vbeta primers were used for the PCR. Data came from immunoSEQ multiplex PCR; TCRdb stores just in-frame clones and leaves some out. The sample holds 100,000 to 150,000 clones; about 80% are singletons and the top ten take around 10%. The sample was PBMCs. These receptors all come from a man under 40 in good health and CMV-seropositive.

The chain couples TRBV5-1 to TRBJ2-1; D unclear. The V gene lost 4 bases and the J gene lost 7 bases, with 15 bases spanning the gap. This CDR3 is 14 amino acids long. Per the germline V gene, CDR1 is SGHRS and CDR2 is YFSETQ. CDR3 DNA: TGCGCCAGCAGCGGCCTTGAGGCTCGTAATGAGCAGTTCTTC. This encodes CASSGLEARNEQFF.

The chain recombines TRBV29-1 with TRBJ1-5; 7 bases are shared with TRBD1. The CDR3 loop spans 14 amino acids. From germline, CDR1 is SQVTM and CDR2 ANQGSEA. V dropped 4 bases and J dropped 0; count of bases not matched to a gene: 3. Here the CDR3 reads CSVGQGDSNQPQHF. The DNA of the CDR3 is TGCAGCGTTGGCCAGGGGGATAGCAATCAGCCCCAGCATTTT.

The chain uses TRBV6-1 and TRBJ1-1, with D perhaps matching TRBD1 (5 bases). This CDR3 spans 14 amino acids. Germline values: CDR1 MNHNS, CDR2 SASEGT. The V end lost 7 bases, the J end lost 1 base, and 13 bases lay between the germline ends. The CDR3 DNA reads TGTGCCAGCAAGGAGGGACCCGCGAACACTGAAGCTTTCTTT. It is translated as CASKEGPANTEAFF.

Comments on this clone: Other DNA sequences within the sample encode an identical CDR3. The J gene is TRBJ1-4, the V gene TRBV5-1, with D unresolved. The V and J ends lost 1 base and 0 bases respectively, with 7 bases between them. The CDR3 has 15 residues. Germline loops: CDR1 SGHRS, CDR2 YFSETQ. CDR3 region: CASSLSSATNEKLFF. DNA of the CDR3: TGCGCCAGCAGCTTGTCCTCAGCAACTAATGAAAAACTGTTTTTT.

The V gene is TRBV2, the J gene TRBJ2-5; 7 bases line up with TRBD2. Germline trimming cut 6 bases from V and 2 bases from J; bases unmatched to any gene: 12. The CDR3 is 16 residues long. Germline V gene sequence: CDR1 SNHLY, CDR2 FYNNEI. The CDR3 sequence: CASRPGTKGRQETQYF. CDR3 bases: TGTGCCAGCAGGCCCGGGACTAAGGGTAGGCAAGAGACCCAGTACTTC.

This chain connects TRBV5-6 to TRBJ1-4; 8 bases fit TRBD1. The CDR3 consists of 14 residues. Trimming removed 2 bases from V and 10 bases from J; junction bases left unmatched: 7. The germline V gene has CDR1 SGHDT and CDR2 YYEEEE. Here the CDR3 reads CASSFGTGNRKLFF. The CDR3 nucleotides are TGTGCCAGCAGCTTCGGGACAGGTAACCGAAAACTGTTTTTT.

This clone showed up just a few times. The CDR3 bases are TGTGCCAGCAGTAGGGGATCTGGGTACAGCACAGATACGCAGTATTTT. It specifies CASSRGSGYSTDTQYF. This chain joins TRBV27 and TRBJ2-3; D is perhaps TRBD1 (5 bases). With 5 bases removed from V and 0 bases from J, the gap between germline ends came to 15 bases. CDR1 MNHEY and CDR2 SMNVEV come from the germline V gene (reference sequence). The CDR3 loop spans 16 amino acids.

This clone showed up just a few times. The chain couples TRBV19 to TRBJ1-1; D not resolved. Germline V gene data show CDR1 as LNHDA and CDR2 as SQIVND (reference sequence). This CDR3 spans 13 amino acids. Trimming shortened V by 4 bases and J by 4 bases, and 10 bases separated the two germline ends. The CDR3 sequence: CASSKFSGTEAFF. Here the CDR3 DNA reads TGTGCCAGTAGTAAGTTCTCGGGCACTGAAGCTTTCTTT.

In its sample, this clone was seen a few times. The rearrangement links TRBV10-1 to TRBJ1-2; D gene unclear. Trimming stripped 7 bases from V and 3 bases from J, with 24 bases between. CDR3 size: 17 residues. The germline CDR1 and CDR2 sequences are WNHNN and SYGVQD (reference sequence). CDR3 loop: CASILNDCGGPDYGYTF. CDR3 bases: TGCGCCAGCATACTCAACGATTGTGGAGGGCCCGACTATGGCTACACCTTC.

The DNA for the CDR3 is TGTGCCACCAGCGGTCGACTGACAGGGGCCGGGGAGCTGTTTTTT. It translates to CATSGRLTGAGELFF. This chain joins TRBV15 and TRBJ2-2, with 8 bases fitting TRBD1. V lost 5 bases, J lost 6 bases, and 8 bases stayed unmatched. Germline lookup yields CDR1 LNHNV and CDR2 YYDKDF (reference sequence). This CDR3 comprises 15 residues.

This chain links TRBV7-3 with TRBJ2-4, with TRBD2 as a possible D gene (6 bases). The CDR3 has 14 amino acids. Trimming took off 1 base at V and 3 bases at J, with 7 bases between the two ends. Germline CDR1 reads SGHTA; CDR2 reads FQGTGA. In DNA, the CDR3 is TGTGCCAGCAGCTTAAGGGGGGTCAAAAACATTCAGTACTTC. It translates to CASSLRGVKNIQYF.

The chain has TRBV19 and TRBJ1-1; the D is unclear. CDR1 and CDR2 from the germline V gene are LNHDA and SQIVND (reference sequence). V gave up 7 bases and J gave up 0 bases, with 9 bases separating them. CDR3 length: 13 residues. DNA of the CDR3: TGTGCCAGTAATTTACAGATGAACACTGAAGCTTTCTTT. This codes for CASNLQMNTEAFF.

A remark on this clone: Mismatch with germline at one junction end may stem from a read error. The chain uses TRBV28 and TRBJ2-4; D perhaps matches TRBD1 (6 bases). The germline CDR1 and CDR2 sequences are MDHEN and SYDVKM. CDR3 length equals 18 residues. Here the CDR3 reads CASSLLLAGEGAKNSQYF. CDR3 bases: TGTGCCAGCAGTTTGCTTCTGGCAGGGGAAGGAGCCAAAAACAGTCAGTACTTC.

This chain joins TRBV7-9 and TRBJ2-1; tentatively, D is TRBD2 (7 bases). Trimming cost V 1 base and J 7 bases, with 14 bases left between them. Germline V CDR1 and CDR2: SEHNR, FQNEAQ (reference sequence). The CDR3 sequence is 15 residues long. CDR3: CASSLGGGQNNEQFF. The DNA of the CDR3 is TGTGCCAGCAGCTTAGGGGGGGGGCAGAATAATGAGCAGTTCTTC.

The chain recombines TRBV5-5 with TRBJ2-1, with 7 positions matching TRBD1. This CDR3 has 15 amino acids. Germline V gives CDR1 SGHKS, CDR2 YYEKEE (reference sequence). The V and J ends lost 3 bases and 7 bases, in that order; junction bases with no gene match: 10. This chain's CDR3 is CASSSWTGLGNEQFF. The CDR3 bases are TGTGCCAGCAGCTCGTGGACAGGCTTGGGGAATGAGCAGTTCTTC.

This clone was detected a few times. The CDR3 DNA follows: TGTGCCAGCAGTTCGCCCGACTCTCGGGGGGAGACCCAGTACTTC. Protein sequence: CASSSPDSRGETQYF. This chain connects TRBV2 to TRBJ2-5; tentatively, D is TRBD2 (6 bases). Germline assignment: CDR1 SNHLY and CDR2 FYNNEI. The germline V and J ends were trimmed by 5 bases and 5 bases, with 18 bases remaining between them. The CDR3 contains 15 residues. The whole variable domain, remainder taken from reference TRBV2 and TRBJ2-5, is EPEVTQTPSHQVTQMGQEVILRCVPISNHLYFYWYRQILGQKVEFLVSFYNNEISEKSEIFDDQFSVERPDGSNFTLKIRSTKLEDSAMYFCASSSPDSRGETQYFGPGTRLLVL.

The chain is built from TRBV19 and TRBJ1-5, with TRBD1 matching over 8 bases. The germline CDR1 and CDR2 sequences are LNHDA and SQIVND (reference sequence). With 1 base clipped from V and 9 bases from J, the junction kept 11 bases outside the gene matches. The CDR3 is made up of 16 amino acids. The CDR3 spells CASSIAPDRAPRPQHF. The CDR3, as DNA: TGTGCCAGTAGTATAGCCCCGGACAGGGCCCCTAGGCCCCAGCATTTT.

The V gene is TRBV9, the J gene TRBJ2-2; D not resolved. The CDR3 spans 14 residues. In germline, CDR1 is SGDLS, CDR2 YYNGEE. The V end was cut by 4 bases, the J end by 2 bases, with 9 bases between. CDR3 DNA: TGTGCCAGCAGCCTATACCAAAACACCGGGGAGCTGTTTTTT. The encoded protein is CASSLYQNTGELFF.

This chain links TRBV12-5 with TRBJ2-3; D is unclear. CDR3 length: 16 residues. Germline assignment: CDR1 LGHNT and CDR2 FRNRAP. Trimming removed 6 bases at V and 2 bases at J, with 18 bases between. The chain's CDR3 is CASGQTDISITDTQYF. The CDR3 nucleotides are TGTGCTAGTGGGCAGACCGACATCTCTATCACAGATACGCAGTATTTT.

V gene TRBV10-2 combines with J gene TRBJ2-2; possible D gene TRBD2, 5 bases. CDR1 and CDR2 (germline): WSHSY, SAAADI. The CDR3 sequence is 14 residues long. V was trimmed by 5 bases and J by 3 bases, leaving 10 bases between them. CDR3 loop: CASSSGGYTGELFF. Here the CDR3 DNA reads TGCGCCAGCAGTTCCGGAGGCTACACCGGGGAGCTGTTTTTT.

The chain links TRBV5-1 to TRBJ2-5, with D perhaps matching TRBD2 (6 bases). The germline CDR1 and CDR2 sequences are SGHRS and YFSETQ. The germline V and J ends were trimmed by 0 bases and 5 bases, with 14 bases remaining between them. The CDR3 runs to 15 residues. CDR3 nucleotide sequence: TGCGCCAGCAGCTTGGTGGGAGGTCAGGTTGAGACCCAGTACTTC. It is translated as CASSLVGGQVETQYF.